This T cell receptor (beta chain) was recorded in a study of glioma-infiltrating T cells after dendritic cell vaccination. In the study overall: The vaccine used monocyte-derived dendritic cells pulsed overnight with autologous tumor lysate.

Fresh-frozen tumor tissue and more than two years of survival data were available for all. Germline V gene sequence: CDR1 SGHRS, CDR2 YFSETQ. Trimming cost V 5 bases and J 1 base; bases outside gene matches: 7. CDR3 length: 15 residues. Up to about 2 ug genomic DNA was used for TCRB CDR3 amplification. Primers: 60 V beta forward and 13 J beta reverse. Sequencing was performed with immunoSEQ multiplex PCR; in TCRdb, only in-frame clones are kept and a portion is missing. The repertoire holds about 73,000 clones, with around 80% as singletons. Sample: blood, taken before dendritic cell vaccination. V usage is TRBV5-1 and J usage is TRBJ2-5, with 8 bases that match TRBD1. The sequence derives from a human donor with glioblastoma. The CDR3 nucleotides are TGCGCCAGCAGTGGAGGACAGGGAACCCAAGAGACCCAGTACTTC. It is translated as CASSGGQGTQETQYF. Full variable domain (outside the CDR3, taken from reference TRBV5-1 and TRBJ2-5): KAGVTQTPRYLIKTRGQQVTLSCSPISGHRSVSWYQQTPGQGLQFLFEYFSETQRNKGNFPGRFSGRQFSNSRSEMNVSTLELGDSALYLCASSGGQGTQETQYFGPGTRLLVL.